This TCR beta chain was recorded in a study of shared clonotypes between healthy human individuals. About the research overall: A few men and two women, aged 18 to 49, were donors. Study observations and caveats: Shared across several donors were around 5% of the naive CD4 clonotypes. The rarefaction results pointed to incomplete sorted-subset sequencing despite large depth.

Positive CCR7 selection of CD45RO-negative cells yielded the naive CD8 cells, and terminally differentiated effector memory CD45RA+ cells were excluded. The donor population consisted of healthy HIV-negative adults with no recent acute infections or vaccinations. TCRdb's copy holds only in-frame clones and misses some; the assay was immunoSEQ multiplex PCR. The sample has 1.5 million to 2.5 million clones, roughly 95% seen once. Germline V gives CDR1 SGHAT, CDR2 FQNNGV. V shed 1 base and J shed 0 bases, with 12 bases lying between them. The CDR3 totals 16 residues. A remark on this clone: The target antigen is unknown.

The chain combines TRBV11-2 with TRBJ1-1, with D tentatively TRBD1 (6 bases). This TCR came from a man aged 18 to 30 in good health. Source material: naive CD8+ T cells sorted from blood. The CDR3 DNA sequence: TGTGCCAGCAGCTTAGGAACAGGGTACATGAACACTGAAGCTTTCTTT. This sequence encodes CASSLGTGYMNTEAFF.